This entry describes one T cell receptor (beta chain). The antigen is unknown. The sample is drawn from a study of T cell responses to AZD1222 COVID-19 vaccine. Only in-frame clones appear in the TCRdb table, and some are missing; sequencing was by immunoSEQ multiplex PCR. The data show approximately 110,000 clones, approximately 90% seen once. Study observations and caveats: Spike-specific TCR breadth and depth both grew after two AZD1222 doses. Reports indicate that nearly half of spike-specific TCRs are directed at unmutated variant regions. Clonal diversity was possibly underestimated; the donors were predominantly white British and more often female.

The receptor's source is an adult in good health. Sample: peripheral blood, taken on day 0 of AZD1222 vaccination.

This CDR3 is CASQYSGELFF. The CDR3 DNA follows: TGTGCCAGCCAGTATAGCGGGGAGCTGTTTTTT. The V and J genes are TRBV2 and TRBJ2-2; D unresolved. Trimming took 8 bases from V and 7 from J, leaving 8 bases between them. The CDR3 totals 11 residues. The germline CDR1 and CDR2 sequences are SNHLY and FYNNEI.